The 8 T cell receptor beta chains below all came from one sample that was sequenced in a study of T cell changes during pregnancy in multiple sclerosis. Sequencing was performed with immunoSEQ multiplex PCR; in TCRdb, only in-frame clones are kept and a portion is missing. Here the sample spans tens of thousands of clones, 85% to 95% being singletons. The material sequenced was peripheral blood, taken in the third trimester of pregnancy. Receptors were obtained from a female donor in good health, enrolled as a control in a pregnancy study.

The chain uses TRBV28 and TRBJ1-1; TRBD1 matches at 7 bases. With V trimmed by 10 bases and J by 4 bases, 9 bases remained unmatched. This CDR3 comprises 13 residues. Germline CDR1 MDHEN, CDR2 SYDVKM. The CDR3 coding sequence is TGTGCCACATCAGGGGGAACGATCACTGAAGCTTTCTTT. Translating it yields CATSGGTITEAFF.

The V and J genes are TRBV21-1 and TRBJ1-2; the table assigns TRBD1, which was not confirmed against the DNA. TRBV21-1 is annotated as a pseudogene. This CDR3 region has 17 residues. CDR3 sequence: CASSPAITTGGKFGYTF. The CDR3 DNA sequence: TGTGCCAGCAGCCCCGCGATTACGACAGGGGGCAAGTTTGGCTACACCTTC.

V gene TRBV5-1 combines with J gene TRBJ2-2; a weak D match, TRBD2 (5 bases). The germline gives CDR1 SGHRS, CDR2 YFSETQ. The CDR3 length is 14 residues. Between the trimmed V and J ends, which lost 0 bases and 7 bases, there was a span of 10 bases. The CDR3 sequence is CASSLALGSGELFF. Written as DNA, the CDR3 is TGCGCCAGCAGCTTGGCTTTAGGGAGCGGGGAGCTGTTTTTT.

The chain has TRBV7-9 and TRBJ1-3; 10 bases fit TRBD1. CDR3 size: 14 residues. Germline V CDR1 and CDR2: SEHNR, FQNEAQ (reference sequence). After removal of 4 bases from V and 6 bases from J, the junction contained 3 bases not matched to a gene. CDR3: CASSSRQGANTIYF. The CDR3 DNA follows: TGTGCCAGCAGCTCCCGACAGGGGGCAAACACCATATATTTT.

The genes are TRBV2 and TRBJ2-3; D not resolved. V was shortened by 1 base and J by 1 base, with 12 bases between the two germline ends. The germline gives CDR1 SNHLY, CDR2 FYNNEI. This CDR3 has 16 residues. In DNA form, the CDR3 reads TGTGCCAGCAGTGAAGGGGCATACTTCGGCACAGATACGCAGTATTTT. Protein product: CASSEGAYFGTDTQYF.

This rearrangement joins TRBV5-4 to TRBJ2-7; TRBD2 agrees at 7 bases. From germline, CDR1 is SGHNT and CDR2 YYREEE (reference sequence). V lost 5 bases to trimming and J lost 7 bases; unmatched junction nucleotides: 12. The CDR3 has 14 residues. Here the CDR3 DNA reads TGTGCCAGCAGTCCAAGCGGGGTTACGAGAGAGCAGTACTTC. Amino acids: CASSPSGVTREQYF.

V is TRBV15 and J is TRBJ2-5; D might be TRBD2 (6 bases). The CDR3 is 15 residues long. Trimming pared 0 bases from V and 5 bases from J, leaving 13 bases between. Germline lookup yields CDR1 LNHNV and CDR2 YYDKDF (reference sequence). CDR3 coding DNA: TGTGCCACCAGCAGAGACCGGACGGGACTGGAGACCCAGTACTTC. It codes for CATSRDRTGLETQYF.

This clone was recorded only once. The chain has TRBV15 and TRBJ1-3; D gene uncertain. Germline V gene lookup returns CDR1 LNHNV and CDR2 YYDKDF (reference sequence). This CDR3 has 12 residues. The V end was cut by 8 bases, the J end by 4 bases, with 9 bases between. The CDR3 DNA sequence: TGTGCCACCCGGGAGGCCGGAAACACCATATATTTT. This sequence encodes CATREAGNTIYF.